The next 23 T cell receptor beta chains were all read from a single sample in a study of T cell responses to AZD1222 COVID-19 vaccine. Measured with immunoSEQ multiplex PCR; TCRdb has only the in-frame clones, and not every one. The sample has some 120,000 clones, roughly 87% seen once. The starting material was peripheral blood, obtained 28 days after the second AZD1222 dose. Receptors were obtained from an adult who received the AZD1222 COVID-19 vaccine.

V and J are TRBV7-2 and TRBJ2-5, with TRBD1 identical over 10 bases. V gave up 5 bases and J gave up 4 bases; unmatched junction bases: 4. Germline CDR1 reads SGHTA; CDR2 reads FQGNSA. The CDR3 is 14 amino acids. The CDR3 spells CASSAGQGTETQYF. The CDR3 nucleotides are TGTGCCAGCAGCGCGGGACAGGGGACAGAGACCCAGTACTTC.

This rearrangement joins TRBV6-2 or TRBV6-3 to TRBJ1-4; no clear D gene. V lost 5 bases, J lost 7 bases, and 14 bases lay in between. From germline, CDR1 is MNHEY and CDR2 SVGEGT. The CDR3 spans 14 residues. CDR3 DNA: TGTGCCAGCAGTACGGGAAGGTTGGGTGAAAAACTGTTTTTT. Protein: CASSTGRLGEKLFF.

The CDR3 loop is CASSQGGYYNSPLHF. The CDR3 DNA follows: TGTGCCAGCAGCCAAGGGGGATACTATAATTCACCCCTCCACTTT. The genes are TRBV3-1 (or the pseudogene TRBV3-2) and TRBJ1-6; no clear D gene. Germline V lookup: CDR1 LGHDT, CDR2 YNNKEL (reference sequence). This CDR3 has 15 residues. Trimming left V 1 base short and J 3 bases short, with 7 bases between.

The V and J genes are TRBV7-2 and TRBJ1-3; the D is unclear. The germline V and J ends were trimmed by 3 bases and 0 bases, with 9 bases remaining between them. Germline values: CDR1 SGHTA, CDR2 FQGNSA. The CDR3 totals 15 residues. CDR3 residues: CASSFGSSSGNTIYF. The CDR3 DNA reads TGTGCCAGCAGCTTTGGCAGCAGCTCTGGAAACACCATATATTTT.

The chain couples TRBV2 to TRBJ2-7; TRBD1 is a possible D gene (5 bases). The V and J ends lost 8 bases and 0 bases respectively, with 17 bases between them. The CDR3 sequence is 15 residues long. Germline assignment: CDR1 SNHLY and CDR2 FYNNEI. The CDR3 coding sequence is TGTGCCAGCCGACCACCAGGGATAGGCTCCTACGAGCAGTACTTC. As protein: CASRPPGIGSYEQYF. Looking up the rest from reference TRBV2 and TRBJ2-7 gives the full variable domain: EPEVTQTPSHQVTQMGQEVILRCVPISNHLYFYWYRQILGQKVEFLVSFYNNEISEKSEIFDDQFSVERPDGSNFTLKIRSTKLEDSAMYFCASRPPGIGSYEQYFGPGTRLTVT.

This chain links TRBV2 with TRBJ2-1, with TRBD1 matching 7 bases. CDR3 length: 13 residues. The germline CDR1 and CDR2 sequences are SNHLY and FYNNEI. Trimming at V came to 9 bases and at J to 5 bases, leaving 7 bases not matched to a gene. The CDR3: CASSATGDNEQFF. The CDR3 DNA reads TGTGCCAGTAGCGCCACAGGGGACAATGAGCAGTTCTTC.

This clone has just a few counts. The V and J genes are TRBV11-3 and TRBJ1-1, with D uncertain. V lost 5 bases, J lost 0 bases, and 7 bases lay in between. Germline-derived CDR1 and CDR2 are SGHNT and YENEEA. The CDR3 is made up of 13 amino acids. The CDR3 nucleotides are TGTGCCAGCAGCGCCAGTATGAACACTGAAGCTTTCTTT. Encoded protein: CASSASMNTEAFF.

CDR3 in DNA: TGCGCCAGCAGCCTACAGGTTAGCACAGATACGCAGTATTTT. It yields the protein CASSLQVSTDTQYF. The chain couples TRBV5-1 to TRBJ2-3, with D perhaps matching TRBD1 (5 bases). Germline V gene sequence: CDR1 SGHRS, CDR2 YFSETQ. Trimming shortened V by 4 bases and J by 0 bases, and 9 bases separated the two germline ends. The CDR3 runs to 14 residues.

The gene calls are TRBV5-4 and TRBJ2-5; a possible D gene is TRBD2 (5 bases). With 4 bases removed from V and 7 bases from J, the gap between germline ends came to 17 bases. Germline CDR1 reads SGHNT; CDR2 reads YYREEE (reference sequence). The CDR3 runs 14 residues. The DNA of the CDR3 is TGTGCCAGCAGCCTTGAGGCCGGAGAGGGGACCCAGTACTTC. Its translation: CASSLEAGEGTQYF. The whole variable domain, remainder taken from reference TRBV5-4 and TRBJ2-5, is ETGVTQSPTHLIKTRGQQVTLRCSSQSGHNTVSWYQQALGQGPQFIFQYYREEENGRGNFPPRFSGLQFPNYSSELNVNALELDDSALYLCASSLEAGEGTQYFGPGTRLLVL.

V is TRBV2 and J is TRBJ1-2, with TRBD1 matching 7 bases. Germline V lookup: CDR1 SNHLY, CDR2 FYNNEI. The length of the CDR3 is 15 residues. V was pared by 5 bases and J by 4 bases, with 10 bases of the junction left unmatched. CDR3 loop: CASSRTGPPSYGYTF. The CDR3 DNA reads as TGTGCCAGCAGTCGGACAGGTCCACCCTCCTATGGCTACACCTTC.

The chain combines TRBV18 with TRBJ1-5, with TRBD1 matching over 8 bases. The CDR3 covers 13 residues. The junction had 5 bases not matched to a gene; V was cut back by 6 bases and J by 7 bases. Germline V gene data show CDR1 as KGHSH and CDR2 as LQKENI. As DNA, the CDR3 is TGTGCCAGCTCGCAGGACAGGGAACAGCCCCAGCATTTT. This sequence encodes CASSQDREQPQHF.

The chain recombines TRBV25-1 with TRBJ2-5; weak D call: TRBD1 (6 bases). Germline CDR1 is MGHDK and CDR2 is SYGVNS. This CDR3 comprises 14 residues. V was pared by 1 base and J by 5 bases, with 11 bases between. In DNA form, the CDR3 reads TGTGCCAGCAGTGAATGGGGGCAGGGCGAGACCCAGTACTTC. This codes for CASSEWGQGETQYF.

There are a few counts of this clone. The genes are TRBV5-8 and TRBJ2-3; 8 bases are shared with TRBD2. CDR3 size: 16 residues. Per germline, CDR1 SGHTS and CDR2 YDEGEE. V was pared by 7 bases and J by 4 bases, with 14 bases of the junction left unmatched. The CDR3 protein is CASPSSPSGFADTQYF. DNA for the CDR3: TGTGCCAGCCCCTCCAGTCCTAGCGGGTTCGCAGATACGCAGTATTTT.

This clone was seen a few times. The J gene is TRBJ1-6, the V gene TRBV5-6, with 8 bases that match TRBD1. J gave up 0 bases and V 4 bases, and 3 bases lay outside the gene matches. The germline V gene encodes CDR1 SGHDT and CDR2 YYEEEE. The CDR3 has 16 amino acids. This CDR3 reads CASSRQGSSYNSPLHF. CDR3 DNA: TGTGCCAGCAGCAGACAGGGGAGCTCCTATAATTCACCCCTCCACTTT. Based on the CDR3 plus reference TRBV5-6 and TRBJ1-6, the full variable domain is DAGVTQSPTHLIKTRGQQVTLRCSPKSGHDTVSWYQQALGQGPQFIFQYYEEEERQRGNFPDRFSGHQFPNYSSELNVNALLLGDSALYLCASSRQGSSYNSPLHFGNGTRLTVT.

The rearrangement uses TRBV7-9 and TRBJ2-5, with D possibly being TRBD1 or TRBD2 (5 bases each). CDR3 length: 14 amino acids. V was clipped by 7 bases and J by 5 bases, with 17 bases between them. From germline, CDR1 is SEHNR and CDR2 FQNEAQ (reference sequence). This CDR3 is CASTPRDLRETQYF. CDR3 bases: TGTGCCAGCACACCCCGGGACCTCCGGGAGACCCAGTACTTC.

The gene calls are TRBV4-3 and TRBJ2-5, with D tentatively TRBD1 or TRBD2 (6 bases each). V shed 0 bases and J shed 3 bases, with 14 bases lying between them. This CDR3 spans 16 amino acids. Looked up from germline, CDR1 is LGHNA and CDR2 is YSLEER. CDR3 nucleotide sequence: TGCGCCAGCAGCCAAGATCGTCGAGGGGGGAAAGAGACCCAGTACTTC. This gives the protein CASSQDRRGGKETQYF.

V is TRBV7-2 and J is TRBJ2-7, with a possible D match to TRBD1 (5 bases). The CDR3 is made up of 14 amino acids. Germline values: CDR1 SGHTA, CDR2 FQGNSA. V was shortened by 5 bases and J by 3 bases, with 14 bases between the two germline ends. CDR3 nucleotides: TGTGCCAGCAGCCCCCCCCGACAGATCTACGAGCAGTACTTC. It codes for CASSPPRQIYEQYF.

The CDR3 DNA reads TGTGCCATCAGTGATGAGACAAGGCTTAGCAATCAGCCCCAGCATTTT. It encodes CAISDETRLSNQPQHF. This chain joins TRBV10-3 and TRBJ1-5; D not resolved. CDR3 size: 16 residues. Germline assignment: CDR1 ENHRY and CDR2 SYGVKD. Trimming cost V 3 bases and J 0 bases, with 12 bases left between them.

This chain connects TRBV30 to TRBJ1-4, with D tentatively TRBD1 (5 bases). The germline V gene has CDR1 GTSNPN and CDR2 SVGIG (reference sequence). This CDR3 spans 15 amino acids. V lost 2 bases and J lost 4, with 14 bases in between. CDR3 bases: TGTGCCTGGAGTCTCGGGGGAAGAGGTAATGAAAAACTGTTTTTT. This encodes CAWSLGGRGNEKLFF.

The chain carries TRBV4-1 and TRBJ2-1; D gene uncertain. The CDR3 is 14 residues long. Germline values: CDR1 MGHRA, CDR2 YSYEKL. V lost 0 bases to trimming and J lost 8 bases, with 11 bases between them. The CDR3 coding sequence is TGCGCCAGCAGCCAAGATAGGGCGTCGGATGAGCAGTTCTTC. Its protein product is CASSQDRASDEQFF.

The gene calls are TRBV15 and TRBJ1-2; D may be TRBD1 (6 bases). Trimming left V 0 bases short and J 4 bases short, with 9 bases between. Germline CDR1 is LNHNV and CDR2 is YYDKDF (reference sequence). The CDR3 sequence is 14 residues long. DNA of the CDR3: TGTGCCACCAGCAGAGAGGCGGACAGCTATGGCTACACCTTC. Its protein product is CATSREADSYGYTF.

The chain carries TRBV3-1 (or the pseudogene TRBV3-2) and TRBJ2-3; no firm D call. V shed 4 bases and J shed 2 bases, with 13 bases lying between them. CDR3 length equals 15 residues. The germline V gene has CDR1 LGHDT and CDR2 YNNKEL (reference sequence). For the CDR3, the DNA is TGTGCCAGCAGCCCCCAGGATATCTCCACAGATACGCAGTATTTT. This encodes CASSPQDISTDTQYF.

The J gene is TRBJ2-1, the V gene TRBV11-2; 8 nucleotides agree with TRBD2. Germline CDR1 is SGHAT and CDR2 is FQNNGV. The CDR3 is 14 amino acids. J gave up 2 bases and V 11 bases, and 8 bases lay outside the gene matches. CDR3 amino acids: CASQRERTYNEQFF. Written as DNA, the CDR3 is TGTGCCTCACAGCGGGAGAGGACCTACAATGAGCAGTTCTTC.